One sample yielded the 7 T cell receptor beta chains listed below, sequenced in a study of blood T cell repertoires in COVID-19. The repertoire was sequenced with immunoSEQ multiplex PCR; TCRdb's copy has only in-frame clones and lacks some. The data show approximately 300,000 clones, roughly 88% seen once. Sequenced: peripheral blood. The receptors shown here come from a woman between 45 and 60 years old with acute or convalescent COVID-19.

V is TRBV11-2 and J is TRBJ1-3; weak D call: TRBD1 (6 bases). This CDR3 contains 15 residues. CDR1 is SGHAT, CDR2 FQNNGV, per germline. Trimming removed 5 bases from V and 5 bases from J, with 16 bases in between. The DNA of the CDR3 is TGTGCCAGCAGCCCTACGTACGGGGGGCGAAACACCATATATTTT. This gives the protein CASSPTYGGRNTIYF.

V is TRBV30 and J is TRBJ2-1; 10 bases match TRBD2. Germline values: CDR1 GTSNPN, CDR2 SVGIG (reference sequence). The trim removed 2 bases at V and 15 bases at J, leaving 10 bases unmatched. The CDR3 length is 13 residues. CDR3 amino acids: CAWSPGLATSGFF. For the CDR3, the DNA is TGTGCCTGGAGTCCGGGACTAGCGACGTCGGGGTTCTTC.

As DNA, the CDR3 is TGTGCCAGCAGGGCGGGACTGGTTAACACCGGGGAGCTGTTTTTT. Its translation: CASRAGLVNTGELFF. The chain is built from TRBV9 and TRBJ2-2; possible D gene TRBD2, 6 bases. Germline-derived CDR1 and CDR2 are SGDLS and YYNGEE. The CDR3 sequence is 15 residues long. V lost 5 bases and J 2 bases, leaving 13 bases between the germline ends.

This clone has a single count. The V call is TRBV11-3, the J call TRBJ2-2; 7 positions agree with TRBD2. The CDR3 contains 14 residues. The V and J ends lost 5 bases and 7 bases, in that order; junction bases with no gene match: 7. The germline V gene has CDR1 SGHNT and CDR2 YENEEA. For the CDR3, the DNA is TGTGCCAGCAGCCCAAGCGGGAACGACGGGGAGCTGTTTTTT. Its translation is CASSPSGNDGELFF. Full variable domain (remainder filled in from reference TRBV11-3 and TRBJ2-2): EAGVVQSPRYKIIEKKQPVAFWCNPISGHNTLYWYLQNLGQGPELLIRYENEEAVDDSQLPKDRFSAERLKGVDSTLKIQPAELGDSAVYLCASSPSGNDGELFFGEGSRLTVL.

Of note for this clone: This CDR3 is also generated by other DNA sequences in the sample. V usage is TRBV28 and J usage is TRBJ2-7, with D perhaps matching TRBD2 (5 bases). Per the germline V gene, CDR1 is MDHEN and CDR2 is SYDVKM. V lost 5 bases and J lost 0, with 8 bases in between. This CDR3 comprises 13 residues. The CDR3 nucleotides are TGTGCCAGCAGTCTCACTAGCTCCTACGAGCAGTACTTC. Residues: CASSLTSSYEQYF.

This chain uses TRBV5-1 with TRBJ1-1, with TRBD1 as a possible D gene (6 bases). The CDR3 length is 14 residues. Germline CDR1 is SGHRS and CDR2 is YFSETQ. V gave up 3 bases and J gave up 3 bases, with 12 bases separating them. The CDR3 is CASSSDRPDTEAFF. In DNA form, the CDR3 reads TGCGCCAGCAGCTCCGACAGGCCCGACACTGAAGCTTTCTTT.

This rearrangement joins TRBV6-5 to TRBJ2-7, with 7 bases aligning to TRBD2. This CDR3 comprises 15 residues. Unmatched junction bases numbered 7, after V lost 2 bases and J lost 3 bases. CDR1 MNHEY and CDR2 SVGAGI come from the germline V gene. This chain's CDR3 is CASSYGSGTLYEQYF. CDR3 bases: TGTGCCAGCAGTTACGGCAGCGGGACTCTCTACGAGCAGTACTTC.